The 5 T cell receptor beta chains in this list originate from one sample, sequenced in a study of blood T cells in healthy people across ages. With a J-beta primer mix and a sample-barcoded 5' primer, a second PCR ran roughly 6 to 11 cycles. MiXCR, run by TCRdb on the 5' RACE reads, gives a single entry per CDR3 protein. Here the sample spans hundreds of thousands of distinct CDR3 sequences, less than 45% being singletons. The specimen sequenced was blood. The receptors derive from an older man in good health.

This clonotype appeared a single time. The rearrangement links TRBV14 to TRBJ1-3, with 8 bases aligning to TRBD1. Germline lookup yields CDR1 SGHDN and CDR2 FVKESK. This CDR3 comprises 14 residues. The V gene end was trimmed by 3 bases and the J gene end by 4 bases; junction bases not matched to a gene: 2. The CDR3 DNA reads as TGTGCCAGCAGCCACAGGGGGCAAGGAAACACCATATATTTT. This codes for CASSHRGQGNTIYF.

In its sample, this clonotype was seen a few times. This chain links TRBV4-2 with TRBJ2-3; TRBD1 matches at 8 bases. The CDR3 extends over 16 amino acids. J lost 2 bases, V lost 1 base, and 5 bases had no gene match. Germline loops: CDR1 LGHNA, CDR2 YNFKEQ. This CDR3 is CASSQGDRPTTDTQYF. The DNA of the CDR3 is TGTGCCAGCAGCCAAGGGGACAGGCCAACCACAGATACGCAGTATTTT.

On this clonotype: This may be a read error: a much more frequent sequence differs by one nucleotide. The chain combines TRBV6-5 with TRBJ2-1, with 7 bases that match TRBD2. The CDR3 runs 16 residues. In germline, CDR1 is MNHEY, CDR2 SVGAGI. In DNA, the CDR3 is TGTGCCAGCAGGTCGACTAGCCCGAACCAAGGCAATGGGCAGTTCTTC. Protein product: CASRSTSPNQGNGQFF.

This clonotype was observed a few times. The chain uses TRBV15 and TRBJ2-4; weak D call: TRBD1 (6 bases). This CDR3 contains 16 residues. V was clipped by 0 bases and J by 3 bases, with 12 bases between them. The germline V gene encodes CDR1 LNHNV and CDR2 YYDKDF (reference sequence). This chain's CDR3 is CATSRDQGFDKNIQYF. CDR3 DNA: TGTGCCACCAGCAGAGATCAGGGGTTCGACAAAAACATTCAGTACTTC.

On this clonotype itself: This sequence may be a read error, since a much larger clone differs from it by one base. This chain joins TRBV5-1 and TRBJ2-7; 7 nucleotides agree with TRBD1. CDR3 length: 15 residues. The germline V gene has CDR1 SGHRS and CDR2 YFSETQ. The CDR3 spells CTSSETGRSSYEQYF. In nucleotides, the CDR3 is TGCACCAGCAGCGAGACAGGGCGTTCCTCCTACGAGCAGTACTTC.